This passage covers 23 T cell receptor beta chains from one sample sequenced in a study of control samples from healthy donors and cancer patients. TCRdb's table, derived via immunoSEQ multiplex PCR, lists solely in-frame clones and lacks some. The sample consists of 50,000 or so clones, approximately 93% of them appearing once. Sequences were obtained from PBMCs. Receptors were obtained from a woman aged 45 to 65 with head and neck cancer.

The J gene is TRBJ1-2, the V gene TRBV27, with 8 bases lining up with TRBD1. CDR1 MNHEY and CDR2 SMNVEV come from the germline V gene (reference sequence). The ends lost 6 bases at V and 8 bases at J; junction bases unmatched: 8. The CDR3 is 13 residues long. This CDR3 is CASSPGQGWGYTF. As DNA, the CDR3 is TGTGCCAGCAGCCCAGGACAGGGATGGGGCTACACCTTC.

The genes are TRBV5-1 and TRBJ2-1; possibly TRBD2 for D (6 bases). V was shortened by 5 bases and J by 9 bases, with 18 bases between the two germline ends. The CDR3 has 14 residues. Per germline, CDR1 SGHRS and CDR2 YFSETQ. The DNA for the CDR3 is TGCGCCAGCAGGGGGACTGACGCGATGAGTGAGCAGTTCTTC. Translating it yields CASRGTDAMSEQFF.

The chain is built from TRBV29-1 and TRBJ1-2; 9 nucleotides match TRBD1. V lost 7 bases to trimming and J lost 2 bases; unmatched junction nucleotides: 5. This CDR3 contains 13 residues. Germline CDR1 SQVTM, CDR2 ANQGSEA. Written as DNA, the CDR3 is TGCAGCGCCCCGGGACAGGGAAACTATGGCTACACCTTC. Protein sequence: CSAPGQGNYGYTF.

The J gene is TRBJ2-3, the V gene TRBV7-2; maybe TRBD1 (7 bases). Trimming cost V 7 bases and J 2 bases, with 16 bases left between them. The CDR3 is made up of 15 amino acids. Germline assignment: CDR1 SGHTA and CDR2 FQGNSA. The chain's CDR3 is CASTRGTAHTDTQYF. In DNA, the CDR3 is TGTGCCAGCACTCGCGGGACAGCCCACACAGATACGCAGTATTTT.

This chain joins TRBV7-2 and TRBJ2-7; 10 nucleotides agree with TRBD2. The V and J ends lost 7 bases and 9 bases, in that order; junction bases with no gene match: 18. Per germline, CDR1 SGHTA and CDR2 FQGNSA. The CDR3 is made up of 16 amino acids. The CDR3 is CASKPGGLAGVTGQYF. The CDR3 DNA reads as TGTGCCAGCAAACCGGGGGGGCTAGCGGGAGTTACGGGGCAGTACTTC.

The J gene is TRBJ1-1, the V gene TRBV2; D call uncertain. The V gene's germline CDR1 is SNHLY and CDR2 FYNNEI. The CDR3 runs 14 residues. V shed 4 bases and J shed 4 bases, with 13 bases lying between them. The CDR3 DNA follows: TGTGCCAGCAGTGTGGTCGGGTGGAGCACTGAAGCTTTCTTT. This translates into CASSVVGWSTEAFF.

The rearrangement uses TRBV27 and TRBJ2-7, with D possibly being TRBD1 (6 bases). CDR3 size: 17 residues. V was pared by 0 bases and J by 0 bases, with 15 bases between. Germline-derived CDR1 and CDR2 are MNHEY and SMNVEV (reference sequence). This CDR3 is CASSLSAVRGTSYEQYF. CDR3 coding DNA: TGTGCCAGCAGTTTATCGGCGGTCAGGGGCACCTCCTACGAGCAGTACTTC.

In DNA form, the CDR3 reads TGCAGCGTTGAAACTAGCGGACTCTCTGGGGCCAACGTCCTGACTTTC. This translates into CSVETSGLSGANVLTF. This chain links TRBV29-1 with TRBJ2-6; 8 bases agree with TRBD2. Germline V gene lookup returns CDR1 SQVTM and CDR2 ANQGSEA. There are 16 residues in the CDR3. Trimming at V came to 2 bases and at J to 0 bases, leaving 3 bases not matched to a gene. The entire variable domain, with the rest obtained from reference TRBV29-1 and TRBJ2-6, is as follows: SAVISQKPSRDICQRGTSLTIQCQVDSQVTMMFWYRQQPGQSLTLIATANQGSEATYESGFVIDKFPISRPNLTFSTLTVSNMSPEDSSIYLCSVETSGLSGANVLTFGAGSRLTVL.

The chain recombines TRBV7-2 with TRBJ1-1, with D possibly matching TRBD1 (5 bases). Germline lookup yields CDR1 SGHTA and CDR2 FQGNSA. V lost 1 base and J 7 bases, leaving 10 bases between the germline ends. CDR3 size: 13 residues. CDR3 DNA sequence: TGTGCCAGCAGCTTAGTTCAAACAGGTGAAGCTTTCTTT. Translating it yields CASSLVQTGEAFF.

The gene calls are TRBV18 and TRBJ1-3, with D perhaps matching TRBD1 (5 bases). Trimming took 2 bases from V and 0 from J, leaving 11 bases between them. Germline V gene data show CDR1 as KGHSH and CDR2 as LQKENI. The CDR3 extends over 16 amino acids. CDR3 nucleotides: TGTGCCAGCTCACCAAGGGACGGGAGCTCTGGAAACACCATATATTTT. It translates to CASSPRDGSSGNTIYF.

The V and J genes are TRBV19 and TRBJ1-2; no definite D call. Trimming removed 3 bases at V and 4 bases at J, with 12 bases between. Germline V CDR1 and CDR2: LNHDA, SQIVND (reference sequence). The CDR3 contains 14 residues. CDR3 amino acids: CASSMVGSFYGYTF. The CDR3 DNA reads TGTGCCAGTAGTATGGTAGGCAGCTTCTATGGCTACACCTTC. Supplemented by reference TRBV19 and TRBJ1-2, the full variable domain reads DGGITQSPKYLFRKEGQNVTLSCEQNLNHDAMYWYRQDPGQGLRLIYYSQIVNDFQKGDIAEGYSVSREKKESFPLTVTSAQKNPTAFYLCASSMVGSFYGYTFGSGTRLTVV.

The chain links TRBV3-1 (or the pseudogene TRBV3-2) to TRBJ1-4; D not resolved. The CDR3 loop spans 16 amino acids. Trimming took off 4 bases at V and 0 bases at J, with 12 bases between the two ends. Germline assignment: CDR1 LGHDT and CDR2 YNNKEL (reference sequence). The CDR3 nucleotides are TGTGCCAGCAGCCCGACGATTCTTGCAACTAATGAAAAACTGTTTTTT. It codes for CASSPTILATNEKLFF.

The chain is built from TRBV27 and TRBJ2-5; weak D call: TRBD1 (5 bases). This CDR3 has 16 residues. CDR1 and CDR2 (germline): MNHEY, SMNVEV (reference sequence). V was trimmed by 3 bases and J by 5 bases, leaving 19 bases between them. The CDR3 here is CASSLQGKGLGETQYF. CDR3 DNA: TGTGCCAGCAGTTTGCAGGGTAAAGGGTTGGGGGAGACCCAGTACTTC.

This rearrangement joins TRBV6-5 to TRBJ2-3, with 12 bases that match TRBD2. This CDR3 is built from 15 residues. With V trimmed by 5 bases and J by 5 bases, 5 bases remained unmatched. In germline, CDR1 is MNHEY, CDR2 SVGAGI. CDR3 in amino acids: CASSPGLAGLDTQYF. Written as DNA, the CDR3 is TGTGCCAGCAGTCCCGGACTAGCGGGACTAGATACGCAGTATTTT.

This chain uses TRBV7-9 with TRBJ2-7; 8 bases are a match to TRBD1. This CDR3 comprises 17 residues. Germline CDR1 SEHNR, CDR2 FQNEAQ (reference sequence). V lost 5 bases, J lost 0 bases, and 12 bases stayed unmatched. CDR3 region: CASSPPGQDAFSYEQYF. The CDR3, as DNA: TGTGCCAGCAGCCCGCCGGGACAGGATGCCTTCTCCTACGAGCAGTACTTC. Variable domain in full (rest from reference TRBV7-9 and TRBJ2-7): DTGVSQNPRHKITKRGQNVTFRCDPISEHNRLYWYRQTLGQGPEFLTYFQNEAQLEKSRLLSDRFSAERPKGSFSTLEIQRTEQGDSAMYLCASSPPGQDAFSYEQYFGPGTRLTVT.

CDR3 amino acids: CASSLVGGPDSPLHF. DNA for the CDR3: TGTGCCAGCAGCTTGGTCGGGGGGCCGGATTCACCCCTCCACTTT. The chain combines TRBV5-4 with TRBJ1-6, with D perhaps TRBD1 (6 bases). Per germline, CDR1 SGHNT and CDR2 YYREEE (reference sequence). This CDR3 comprises 15 residues. Trimming pared 0 bases from V and 8 bases from J, leaving 12 bases between.

The rearrangement joins TRBV7-8 to TRBJ1-6; D is uncertain. This CDR3 has 14 amino acids. The germline CDR1 and CDR2 sequences are SGHVS and FQNEAQ. V lost 1 base and J 7 bases, leaving 8 bases between the germline ends. The CDR3 DNA sequence: TGTGCCAGCAGCTTAGACAGAACCAATTCACCCCTCCACTTT. This encodes CASSLDRTNSPLHF.

The genes are TRBV2 and TRBJ2-5, with 7 bases that match TRBD1. The CDR3 is 14 amino acids. The junction had 9 bases not matched to a gene; V was cut back by 6 bases and J by 5 bases. Germline CDR1 and CDR2: SNHLY and FYNNEI. CDR3 protein: CASSLTGRGETQYF. The CDR3 coding sequence is TGTGCCAGCAGCCTGACAGGGAGAGGGGAGACCCAGTACTTC. Using reference TRBV2 and TRBJ2-5 for the parts outside the CDR3, the full variable domain is EPEVTQTPSHQVTQMGQEVILRCVPISNHLYFYWYRQILGQKVEFLVSFYNNEISEKSEIFDDQFSVERPDGSNFTLKIRSTKLEDSAMYFCASSLTGRGETQYFGPGTRLLVL.

This clone was observed a single time. V and J are TRBV7-9 and TRBJ2-3; possible D gene TRBD2, 6 bases. Looked up from germline, CDR1 is SEHNR and CDR2 is FQNEAQ (reference sequence). With 5 bases removed from V and 0 bases from J, the gap between germline ends came to 21 bases. This CDR3 is 18 amino acids long. The CDR3, as DNA: TGTGCCAGCAGCGCCGCCGGACGGGGACTTCCTAGCACAGATACGCAGTATTTT. Translating it yields CASSAAGRGLPSTDTQYF.

As concerns this clone: Compared with germline, one end of the junction differs, possibly owing to a read error. The chain recombines TRBV10-2 with TRBJ2-4; TRBD1 is a possible D gene (7 bases). Germline CDR1 reads WSHSY; CDR2 reads SAAADI. The CDR3 has 15 residues. The CDR3 loop reads CASSTESGGKSIQYF. CDR3 DNA: TGCGCCAGCAGTACCGAATCAGGGGGGAAAAGCATTCAGTACTTC.

The chain links TRBV4-3 to TRBJ1-4; D possibly corresponds to TRBD1 (6 bases). The CDR3 has 15 amino acids. Trimming removed 4 bases from V and 8 bases from J, with 17 bases in between. Looked up from germline, CDR1 is LGHNA and CDR2 is YSLEER. CDR3 in amino acids: CASSRFGGQEEKLFF. CDR3 coding DNA: TGCGCCAGCAGCCGCTTCGGGGGGCAAGAGGAAAAACTGTTTTTT.

CDR3 region: CASSPPGSASDTQYF. CDR3 sequence (DNA): TGTGCCAGCTCACCACCGGGTAGTGCCTCAGATACGCAGTATTTT. The genes are TRBV18 and TRBJ2-3; the D is unclear. The CDR3 is 15 amino acids. With 0 bases removed from V and 4 bases from J, the gap between germline ends came to 11 bases. CDR1 KGHSH and CDR2 LQKENI come from the germline V gene.

CDR3 bases: TGTGCCAGCAGCTTAGTCGGGACGGGATCCTACGAGCAGTACTTC. It codes for CASSLVGTGSYEQYF. V usage is TRBV11-3 and J usage is TRBJ2-7, with D tentatively TRBD1 or TRBD2 (5 bases each). The CDR3 runs 15 residues. Per the germline V gene, CDR1 is SGHNT and CDR2 is YENEEA. With 1 base removed from V and 1 base from J, the gap between germline ends came to 11 bases.